This TCR beta chain was recovered during a study of blood T cell repertoires in COVID-19. At the level of the study: T cells, B-cell-depleted T cells, or PBMCs provided the cDNA or gDNA that served as material.

The CDR3 runs to 13 residues. Trimming took off 4 bases at V and 2 bases at J, with 8 bases between the two ends. CDR1 is LGHDT and CDR2 is YNNKEL in the germline V gene (reference sequence). The protocol was immunoSEQ multiplex PCR, while the TCRdb copy is restricted to in-frame clones and leaves out a portion. In the table there are roughly 58,000 clones, more than 75% of which are singletons. Sequencing was done on a sample of peripheral blood. This receptor was obtained from a man aged 45-60 years with active or convalescent COVID-19. This chain uses TRBV3-1 (or the pseudogene TRBV3-2) with TRBJ1-2; D is uncertain. CDR3 amino acids: CASSRRENYGYTF. DNA for the CDR3: TGTGCCAGCAGCCGAAGGGAGAACTATGGCTACACCTTC.